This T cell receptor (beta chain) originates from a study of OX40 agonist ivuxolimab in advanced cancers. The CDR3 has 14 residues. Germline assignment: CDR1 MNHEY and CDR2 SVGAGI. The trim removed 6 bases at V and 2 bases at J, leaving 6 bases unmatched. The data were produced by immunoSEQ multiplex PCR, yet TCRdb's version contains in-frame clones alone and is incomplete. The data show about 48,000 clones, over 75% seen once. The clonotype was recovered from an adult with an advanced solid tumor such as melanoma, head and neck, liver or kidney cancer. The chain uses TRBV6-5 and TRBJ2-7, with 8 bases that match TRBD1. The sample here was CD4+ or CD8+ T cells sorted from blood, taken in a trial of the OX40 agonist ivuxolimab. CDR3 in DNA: TGTGCCAGCAGGGGGACAGGACTCACCTACGAGCAGTACTTC. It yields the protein CASRGTGLTYEQYF.